Below, 12 T cell receptor beta chains from the same sample are listed, as sequenced in a study of CD8 T cells in ankylosing spondylitis. TCRdb reprocessed the 5' RACE reads with MiXCR, giving one entry per CDR3 protein. The sample records roughly 35,000 distinct CDR3 sequences, 13% being singletons. Sequenced input: synovial fluid, either unsorted or a sorted T cell fraction (not recorded which). The receptors derive from a male donor with ankylosing spondylitis.

This clonotype was seen many times. The chain joins TRBV12-3 or TRBV12-4 to TRBJ1-3, with unresolved D. CDR3 length: 15 amino acids. Trimming cost V 6 bases and J 0 bases, with 12 bases left between them. The DNA for the CDR3 is TGTGCCAGCAGGCCCGGCGACGGCTCTGGAAACACCATATATTTT. Protein sequence: CASRPGDGSGNTIYF.

This chain links TRBV20-1 with TRBJ2-1; 11 bases line up with TRBD2. There are 16 residues in the CDR3. Trimming at V came to 1 base and at J to 4 bases, leaving 6 bases not matched to a gene. The germline V gene has CDR1 DFQATT and CDR2 SNEGSKA (reference sequence). The CDR3: CSARGLAGGTYNEQFF. CDR3 in DNA: TGCAGTGCTAGAGGTCTAGCGGGGGGTACGTACAATGAGCAGTTCTTC.

This clonotype was seen ten or more times. For the CDR3, the DNA is TGTGCCAGCAGTTTATCAAGGACTAGCGGGGGGGCGGATACGCAGTATTTT. It codes for CASSLSRTSGGADTQYF. This chain connects TRBV27 to TRBJ2-3; the match to TRBD2 covers 15 bases. This CDR3 has 17 amino acids. V shed 0 bases and J 6 bases; nucleotides not matched to a gene: 4. From germline, CDR1 is MNHEY and CDR2 SMNVEV (reference sequence).

A few counts support this clonotype. V and J are TRBV28 and TRBJ2-5; D gene unclear. V dropped 1 base and J dropped 1 base, with 13 bases sitting between them. Germline V gives CDR1 MDHEN, CDR2 SYDVKM. The CDR3 length is 16 residues. The CDR3, as DNA: TGTGCCAGCAGTTTATTGGGTCAGGAGTCCCAAGAGACCCAGTACTTC. Translation gives CASSLLGQESQETQYF.

The CDR3 coding sequence is TGCGCCAGCAGCCAGCGATGGACCAAAGGGAGCAATCAGCCCCAGCATTTT. It is translated as CASSQRWTKGSNQPQHF. The chain uses TRBV4-1 and TRBJ1-5, with D uncertain. V lost 3 bases to trimming and J lost 1 base, with 16 bases between them. The germline V gene has CDR1 MGHRA and CDR2 YSYEKL. The CDR3 is 17 residues long.

The J gene is TRBJ2-3, the V gene TRBV15; unclear D gene. CDR1 LNHNV and CDR2 YYDKDF come from the germline V gene (reference sequence). The germline V and J ends were trimmed by 5 bases and 7 bases, with 7 bases remaining between them. The CDR3 runs 11 residues. The CDR3 nucleotides are TGTGCCACCAGCGGAGCACATACGCAGTATTTT. Its translation: CATSGAHTQYF. Complete variable domain (other parts from reference TRBV15 and TRBJ2-3): DAMVIQNPRYQVTQFGKPVTLSCSQTLNHNVMYWYQQKSSQAPKLLFHYYDKDFNNEADTPDNFQSRRPNTSFCFLDIRSPGLGDTAMYLCATSGAHTQYFGPGTRLTVL.

This rearrangement joins TRBV18 to TRBJ2-2, with 7 bases matching TRBD2. CDR1 is KGHSH, CDR2 LQKENI, per germline. J gave up 3 bases and V 0 bases, and 4 bases lay outside the gene matches. The CDR3 runs to 16 residues. CDR3 sequence: CASSPPRTSDTGELFF. The CDR3 coding sequence is TGTGCCAGCTCACCACCGCGGACTAGTGACACCGGGGAGCTGTTTTTT. Drawing the rest from reference TRBV18 and TRBJ2-2, the complete variable domain is NAGVMQNPRHLVRRRGQEARLRCSPMKGHSHVYWYRQLPEEGLKFMVYLQKENIIDESGMPKERFSAEFPKEGPSILRIQQVVRGDSAAYFCASSPPRTSDTGELFFGEGSRLTVL.

The chain recombines TRBV20-1 with TRBJ1-2; TRBD1 might be the D (5 bases). The CDR3 runs 15 residues. Germline lookup yields CDR1 DFQATT and CDR2 SNEGSKA (reference sequence). V was clipped by 3 bases and J by 1 base, with 15 bases between them. CDR3 in amino acids: CSASPSRDFNYGYTF. CDR3 nucleotide sequence: TGCAGTGCTAGCCCCTCAAGGGACTTTAACTATGGCTACACCTTC.

This chain links TRBV29-1 with TRBJ2-7; a possible D gene is TRBD2 (6 bases). The germline gives CDR1 SQVTM, CDR2 ANQGSEA. Trimming removed 3 bases from V and 0 bases from J, with 9 bases in between. This CDR3 region has 13 residues. The CDR3 here is CSVEGGTSYEQYF. The CDR3 coding sequence is TGCAGCGTTGAGGGCGGGACCTCCTACGAGCAGTACTTC.

This clonotype was counted only a few times. This sequence joins TRBV7-3 and TRBJ2-7; D remains unclear. Trimming left V 5 bases short and J 0 bases short, with 14 bases between. The CDR3 loop spans 15 amino acids. CDR1 is SGHTA, CDR2 FQGTGA, per germline. CDR3 sequence: CASSERAASSYEQYF. The CDR3, as DNA: TGTGCCAGCAGCGAAAGGGCAGCGTCCTCCTACGAGCAGTACTTC.

This clonotype was found many times. This chain links TRBV7-2 with TRBJ2-3; TRBD2 matches 7 bases. There are 15 residues in the CDR3. Per the germline V gene, CDR1 is SGHTA and CDR2 is FQGNSA. V lost 5 bases, J lost 6 bases, and 11 bases stayed unmatched. The CDR3: CASSHDRGGSDTQYF. CDR3 nucleotides: TGTGCCAGCAGCCATGACCGTGGCGGGAGTGATACGCAGTATTTT.

This clonotype was observed at least ten times. The J gene is TRBJ1-2, the V gene TRBV11-2, with unresolved D. CDR3 length: 15 amino acids. Trimming took 7 bases from V and 1 from J, leaving 16 bases between them. Per the germline V gene, CDR1 is SGHAT and CDR2 is FQNNGV. The CDR3 DNA is TGTGCCAGCATCGGCGGAGTAAACAGTAACTATGGCTACACCTTC. Translating it yields CASIGGVNSNYGYTF.